This TCR beta chain stems from a study of patients and donors after allogeneic stem cell transplantation. CDR3 length: 17 amino acids. The germline V gene encodes CDR1 SGHDT and CDR2 YYEEEE. V dropped 4 bases and J dropped 5; count of bases not matched to a gene: 14. This clonotype was seen more than once but under ten times. TCRdb re-derived calls from the RT-PCR reads in MiXCR, one entry per CDR3 protein. The sample yields 900,000 to 1,000,000 distinct CDR3 sequences, under 20% seen once. Sequencing was performed on blood, either unsorted or a sorted T cell fraction (not recorded which). This sequence was found in a human donor who was either an allogeneic HSCT recipient or a stem cell or donor lymphocyte infusion donor (not recorded which). It is not recorded whose cells these are; they may come from a transplant donor. The chain recombines TRBV5-6 with TRBJ2-2; 7 positions agree with TRBD2. The CDR3 DNA reads TGTGCCAGCAGCCTACCGGGGAGCGGGGATCGAACCGGGGAGCTGTTTTTT. Translation: CASSLPGSGDRTGELFF.